Listed below are T cell receptor beta chains from one sample, sequenced in a study of neoadjuvant nivolumab and ipilimumab in lung cancer. Profiling relied on immunoSEQ multiplex PCR, and the TCRdb table lists in-frame clones only, not all of them. The top ten hold roughly 8.9% of the sample, which has approximately 30,000 clones, 75% to 85% seen once. Sequenced here: tumor tissue, sampled after neoadjuvant nivolumab, alone or with ipilimumab, at or shortly before surgery. These receptors were obtained from an adult with non-small cell lung cancer. Both conserved end residues are trimmed from each CDR3.

CDR3aa: ASSIDRGADTQY; v_gene: TRBV19
CDR3aa: ASSGQGYEQY; v_gene: TRBV6-6
CDR3aa: ASSLLAGAYEQY; v_gene: TRBV28
CDR3aa: ASSQELLTGAGVYEQY; v_gene: TRBV4-2
CDR3aa: ASSVTGLTGELF; v_gene: TRBV27
CDR3aa: ASSPEYNYGYT; v_gene: TRBV18
CDR3aa: ASRGAGLRAF; v_gene: TRBV5-1
CDR3aa: ASSLGAGNSGNTIY; v_gene: TRBV5-1
CDR3aa: ASILGLAGSNEQF; v_gene: TRBV6-1
CDR3aa: ASSPTSGRSTGELF; v_gene: TRBV5-4
CDR3aa: ASSLGLTTDTQY; v_gene: TRBV7-6
CDR3aa: SARWRSEAF; v_gene: TRBV20-1
CDR3aa: ASSPTQLAGGHEQY; v_gene: TRBV18
CDR3aa: ASSPRSAPETGELF; v_gene: TRBV7-2
CDR3aa: ASSLSSLYRDRGQETQY; v_gene: TRBV7-2
CDR3aa: AWRESGAQPQH; v_gene: TRBV30
CDR3aa: SVEVRRKRGDGYT; v_gene: TRBV29-1
CDR3aa: ASSPTPNANEKLF; v_gene: TRBV7-6
CDR3aa: AWDGTNYGYT; v_gene: TRBV30
CDR3aa: ASSYSYGDSYEQY; v_gene: TRBV6-5
CDR3aa: ASRTENNYGYT; v_gene: TRBV5-1
CDR3aa: ASSESPGTGDEKLF; v_gene: TRBV2
CDR3aa: ASSLVYSTSGRGETQY; v_gene: TRBV7-9
CDR3aa: ASSKGVRETQY; v_gene: TRBV11-2
CDR3aa: TSSPRYTPYQETQY; v_gene: TRBV1
CDR3aa: ASSDRGGLAEAF; v_gene: TRBV6-1
CDR3aa: ASSPSLLGANVLT; v_gene: TRBV5-4
CDR3aa: ASSVLGTGSEAF; v_gene: TRBV5-1
CDR3aa: ASSESLGTGILF; v_gene: TRBV10-1
CDR3aa: ASSQDVGRSAKNIQY; v_gene: TRBV4-1
CDR3aa: ASSLKTGKAYEQY; v_gene: TRBV5-6
CDR3aa: ASSPRRVEQF; v_gene: TRBV18
CDR3aa: AWSVQQATAGAQH; v_gene: TRBV30
CDR3aa: ASRSSGGSGSEQY; v_gene: TRBV7-2
CDR3aa: ASSPSLLTFTDTQY; v_gene: TRBV5-1
CDR3aa: ASSLHSNQPQH; v_gene: TRBV5-6
CDR3aa: ASSFSRGEQF; v_gene: TRBV7-2
CDR3aa: ASSPRGAAEDEQF; v_gene: TRBV28
CDR3aa: AWSGGGGLETQY; v_gene: TRBV30
CDR3aa: ASSFNSMNTEAF; v_gene: TRBV27
CDR3aa: ASWGLASSYEQY; v_gene: TRBV6-5
CDR3aa: ASSQDRGAPGNEQF; v_gene: TRBV4-1
CDR3aa: ASSLRGLSNQPQH; v_gene: TRBV19
CDR3aa: ASSIYGTGDYEQY; v_gene: TRBV6-5
CDR3aa: ASSRLGGSGTDTQY; v_gene: TRBV27
CDR3aa: ASSPASGRTLNEQF; v_gene: TRBV19
CDR3aa: AWSKGQGYGYT; v_gene: TRBV30
CDR3aa: ASSYLGSFSEQY; v_gene: TRBV6-5
CDR3aa: ASSASGAGEKLF; v_gene: TRBV19
CDR3aa: ASRSETYNEQF; v_gene: TRBV6-6
CDR3aa: ASSSGSPTRDGYT; v_gene: TRBV7-9
CDR3aa: ASSPRGNGNEKLF; v_gene: TRBV18